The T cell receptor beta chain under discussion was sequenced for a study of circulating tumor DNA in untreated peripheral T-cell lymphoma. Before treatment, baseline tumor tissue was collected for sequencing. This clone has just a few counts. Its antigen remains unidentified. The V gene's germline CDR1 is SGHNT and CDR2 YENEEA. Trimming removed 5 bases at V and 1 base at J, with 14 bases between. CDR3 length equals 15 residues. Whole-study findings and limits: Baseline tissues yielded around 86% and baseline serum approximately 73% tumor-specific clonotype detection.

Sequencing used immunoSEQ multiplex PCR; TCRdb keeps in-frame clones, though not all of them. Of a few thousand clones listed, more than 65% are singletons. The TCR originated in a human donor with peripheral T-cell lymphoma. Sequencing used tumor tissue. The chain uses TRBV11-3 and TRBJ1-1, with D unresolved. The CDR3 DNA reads TGTGCCAGCAGCCCGGCGGAGTGGAGGAACACTGAAGCTTTCTTT. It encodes CASSPAEWRNTEAFF.